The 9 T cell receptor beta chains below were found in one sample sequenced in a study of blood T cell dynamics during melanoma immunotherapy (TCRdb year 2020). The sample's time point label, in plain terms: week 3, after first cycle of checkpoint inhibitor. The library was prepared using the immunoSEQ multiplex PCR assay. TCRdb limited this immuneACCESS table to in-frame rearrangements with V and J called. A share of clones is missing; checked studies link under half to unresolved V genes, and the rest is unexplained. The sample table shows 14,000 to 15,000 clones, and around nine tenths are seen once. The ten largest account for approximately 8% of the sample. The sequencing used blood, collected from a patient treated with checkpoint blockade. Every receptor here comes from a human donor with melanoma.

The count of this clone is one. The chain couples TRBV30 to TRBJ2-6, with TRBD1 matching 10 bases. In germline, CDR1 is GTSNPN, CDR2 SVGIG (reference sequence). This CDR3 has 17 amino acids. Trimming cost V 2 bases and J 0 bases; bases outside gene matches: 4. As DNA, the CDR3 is TGTGCCTGGAGTCGAGGGACAGGGGTCTCTGGGGCCAACGTCCTGACTTTC. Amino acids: CAWSRGTGVSGANVLTF. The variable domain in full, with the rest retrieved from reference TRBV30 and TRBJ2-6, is SQTIHQWPATLVQPVGSPLSLECTVEGTSNPNLYWYRQAAGRGLQLLFYSVGIGQISSEVPQNLSASRPQDRQFILSSKKLLLSDSGFYLCAWSRGTGVSGANVLTFGAGSRLTVL.

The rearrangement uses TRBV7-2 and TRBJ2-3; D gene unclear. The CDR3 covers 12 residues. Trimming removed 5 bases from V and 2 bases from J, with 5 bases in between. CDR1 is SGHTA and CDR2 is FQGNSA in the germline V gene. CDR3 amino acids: CASSAFTDTQYF. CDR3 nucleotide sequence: TGTGCCAGCAGCGCATTCACAGATACGCAGTATTTT.

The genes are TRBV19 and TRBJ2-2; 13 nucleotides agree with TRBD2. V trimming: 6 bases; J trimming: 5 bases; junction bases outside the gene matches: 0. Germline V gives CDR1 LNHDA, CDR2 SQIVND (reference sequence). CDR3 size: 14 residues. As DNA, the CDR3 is TGTGCCAGTAGGGGACTAGCGGGAACCGGGGAGCTGTTTTTT. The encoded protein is CASRGLAGTGELFF.

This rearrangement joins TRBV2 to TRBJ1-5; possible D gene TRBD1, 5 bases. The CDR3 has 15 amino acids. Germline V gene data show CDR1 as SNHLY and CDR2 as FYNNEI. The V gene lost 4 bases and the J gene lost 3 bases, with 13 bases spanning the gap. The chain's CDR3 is CASSAGEGFNQPQHF. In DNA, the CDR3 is TGTGCCAGCAGTGCGGGGGAGGGATTCAATCAGCCCCAGCATTTT.

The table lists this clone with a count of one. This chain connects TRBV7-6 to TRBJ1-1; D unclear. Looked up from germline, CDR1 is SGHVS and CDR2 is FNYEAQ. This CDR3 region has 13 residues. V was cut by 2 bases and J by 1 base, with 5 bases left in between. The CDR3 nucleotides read TGTGCCAGCAGCTTAATGGGGAACACTGAAGCTTTCTTT. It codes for CASSLMGNTEAFF.

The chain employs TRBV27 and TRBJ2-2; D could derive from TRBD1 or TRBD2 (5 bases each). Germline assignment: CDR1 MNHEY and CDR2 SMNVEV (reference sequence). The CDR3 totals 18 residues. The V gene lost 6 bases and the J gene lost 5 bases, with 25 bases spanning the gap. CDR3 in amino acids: CASRPSRGPQGRTGELFF. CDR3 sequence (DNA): TGTGCCAGCAGACCATCTAGGGGACCTCAAGGTCGGACCGGGGAGCTGTTTTTT.

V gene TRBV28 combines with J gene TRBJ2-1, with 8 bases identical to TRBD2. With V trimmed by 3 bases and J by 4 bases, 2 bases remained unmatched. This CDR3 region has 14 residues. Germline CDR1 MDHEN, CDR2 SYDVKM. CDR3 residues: CASSLAGGYNEQFF. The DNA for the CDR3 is TGTGCCAGCAGTTTGGCGGGGGGATACAATGAGCAGTTCTTC. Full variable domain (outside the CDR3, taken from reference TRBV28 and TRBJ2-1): DVKVTQSSRYLVKRTGEKVFLECVQDMDHENMFWYRQDPGLGLRLIYFSYDVKMKEKGDIPEGYSVSREKKERFSLILESASTNQTSMYLCASSLAGGYNEQFFGPGTRLTVL.

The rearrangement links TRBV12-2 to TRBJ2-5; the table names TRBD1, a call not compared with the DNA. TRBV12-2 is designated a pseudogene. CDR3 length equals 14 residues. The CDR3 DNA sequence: TGTGCAAGTCGCGCCCAGGGTGCGGAGGAGACCCAGTACTTC. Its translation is CASRAQGAEETQYF.

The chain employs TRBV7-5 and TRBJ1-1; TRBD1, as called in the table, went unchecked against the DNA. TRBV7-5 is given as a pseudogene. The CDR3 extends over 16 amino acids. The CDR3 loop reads CASSWEGQGPRLSAFF. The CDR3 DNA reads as TGTGCCAGCAGCTGGGAAGGACAGGGGCCCCGGCTGTCAGCTTTCTTT.